This TCR beta chain was sequenced for a study of T cell responses to AZD1222 COVID-19 vaccine. The CDR3 extends over 15 amino acids. CDR1 is LNHDA, CDR2 SQIVND, per germline (reference sequence). The V end lost 3 bases, the J end lost 3 bases, and 15 bases lay between the germline ends. The protocol was immunoSEQ multiplex PCR, while the TCRdb copy is restricted to in-frame clones and leaves out a portion. The sample has 150,000 or so clones; about 92% are singletons. Concerning this clone itself: Its specificity is not known.

Whole-study findings and limits: There were mostly white British donors and more females than males, and clonal diversity was possibly underestimated. Spike-specific TCR repertoires showed rising breadth and depth after two AZD1222 doses. The study identified only 6 or 7 AZD1222 recipients as seropositive at baseline.

Sequences were derived from peripheral blood, sampled on day 0 of AZD1222 vaccination. This sequence was found in an adult in good health. The V gene is TRBV19, the J gene TRBJ2-7; the D is unclear. The DNA for the CDR3 is TGTGCCAGTAGTATCGCCAGTTCTTTGATCTACGAGCAGTACTTC. Translation: CASSIASSLIYEQYF.